The rows below give T cell receptor beta chains drawn from one sample of a study of blood T cell repertoires in COVID-19. The data were produced by immunoSEQ multiplex PCR, yet TCRdb's version contains in-frame clones alone and is incomplete. Of roughly 15,000 clones listed, roughly 87% were seen once; the top ten hold roughly 28%. The material sequenced was peripheral blood. The receptors were gathered from a woman in her seventies with active COVID-19. Each CDR3 is given with its conserved first and last residue.

V: TRBV7-3; J: TRBJ1-3; CDR3: CASSLSGAGNTIYF
V: TRBV7-3; J: TRBJ2-5; CDR3: CASSKGLLETQYF
V: TRBV18; J: TRBJ1-2; CDR3: CASSPSTSGEGGYTF
V: TRBV29-1; J: TRBJ1-2; CDR3: CSVMSDRVRGYTF
V: TRBV20-1; J: TRBJ2-6; CDR3: CSASTGSEAGANVLTF
V: TRBV7-9; J: TRBJ2-1; CDR3: CASSREPGFLEQFF
V: TRBV10-3; J: TRBJ2-7; CDR3: CAIRPKGLAGDEQYF
V: TRBV4-3; J: TRBJ2-1; CDR3: CASSQNPIAGGQGEQFF
V: TRBV18; J: TRBJ2-6; CDR3: CASSSQGFGANVLTF
V: TRBV19; J: TRBJ2-1; CDR3: CASSISRSYEQFF
V: TRBV3-1/TRBV3-2; J: TRBJ2-6; CDR3: CASSRDSGANVLTF
V: TRBV28; J: TRBJ2-3; CDR3: CASSLVSGRAADTQYF
V: TRBV5-1; J: TRBJ2-7; CDR3: CASSLAGSYEQYF
V: TRBV4-2; J: TRBJ1-2; CDR3: CASSQEKGGLYGYTF
V: TRBV4-3; J: TRBJ1-1; CDR3: CASSQGTATMNTEAFF
V: TRBV19; J: TRBJ1-3; CDR3: CASSAGQAPRNTIYF
V: TRBV27; J: TRBJ1-1; CDR3: CASSNQDSNTEAFF
V: TRBV28; J: TRBJ1-5; CDR3: CASSRSGRGNQPQHF
V: TRBV4-2; J: TRBJ2-7; CDR3: CASSQVSPSYYEQYF
V: TRBV21-1; J: TRBJ2-2; CDR3: CANLYARVAKAGELFF
V: TRBV2; J: TRBJ1-3; CDR3: CASTGQRGSGNTIYF
V: TRBV21-1; J: TRBJ2-7; CDR3: CASSGGTEKINYEQYF
V: TRBV6-4; J: TRBJ2-3; CDR3: CASSLSEWETDTQYF
V: TRBV7-8; J: TRBJ2-7; CDR3: CASSNSGAPYEQYF
V: TRBV18; J: TRBJ2-1; CDR3: CASSPLRGTNRADEQFF
V: TRBV28; J: TRBJ1-2; CDR3: CASRPAGDRGLQGYTF
V: TRBV7-2; J: TRBJ2-5; CDR3: CASDWGGSLETQYF
V: TRBV7-2; J: TRBJ2-3; CDR3: CASSSGLAGGPDTQYF
V: TRBV6-6; J: TRBJ2-7; CDR3: CASSSGGGPHEQYF
V: TRBV29-1; J: TRBJ1-2; CDR3: CSGQSSGGSYGYTF